What follows describes a single T cell receptor (beta chain). Its antigen is still unknown. The germline V gene encodes CDR1 KGHSH and CDR2 LQKENI. The V segment lost 5 bases and the J segment 6 bases; nucleotides outside the gene matches: 11. The CDR3 has 16 amino acids. The assay was immunoSEQ multiplex PCR, and TCRdb's table has in-frame clones only and misses some. The table records tens of thousands of clones, about 72% of them present only once. These data come from a study of T cell responses to AZD1222 COVID-19 vaccine. Overall study results and limits: There were mostly white British donors and more females than males, and clonal diversity was possibly underestimated. Only 6 or 7 people who got AZD1222 tested seropositive at baseline. Spike was spanned by vaccine-associated CD4 TCRs, with dominance at 160-218 and 743-854. Every sample of the repertoires postdated the peak T cell response.

The chain joins TRBV18 to TRBJ2-1, with TRBD1 matching 9 bases. The material sequenced was peripheral blood, taken on day 0 of AZD1222 vaccination. The receptor was derived from an adult in good health. The CDR3 bases are TGTGCCAGCTCAGTTACCGGGACAGGGAGGGGCAATGAGCAGTTCTTC. Its translation is CASSVTGTGRGNEQFF.